These 21 T cell receptor beta chains came from one sample sequenced in a study of early T cells in non-severe SARS-CoV-2 infection. One entry per CDR3 protein results from TCRdb running MiXCR on the 5' RACE reads. The table lists some 70,000 distinct CDR3 sequences, 9% to 15% of them singletons, with about 3.9% in the top ten. The source material was whole blood. All receptors come from an adult who was a healthcare worker with PCR-confirmed SARS-CoV-2 infection or an uninfected control (not recorded which).

In this sample, this clonotype turned up a few times. CDR3 loop: CASSLDRVINEQFF. In DNA form, the CDR3 reads TGTGCCAGCAGTTTAGACAGGGTAATCAATGAGCAGTTCTTC. This chain uses TRBV28 with TRBJ2-1, with TRBD1 matching over 7 bases. The V segment lost 2 bases and the J segment 6 bases; nucleotides outside the gene matches: 4. Germline V lookup: CDR1 MDHEN, CDR2 SYDVKM. CDR3 length: 14 residues.

A few counts support this clonotype. This chain connects TRBV19 to TRBJ1-5; maybe TRBD1 (6 bases). In germline, CDR1 is LNHDA, CDR2 SQIVND (reference sequence). The CDR3 runs to 12 residues. Trimming removed 5 bases from V and 11 bases from J, with 13 bases in between. CDR3: CASSGSRGAQHF. The CDR3, as DNA: TGTGCCAGTAGTGGCTCTAGGGGGGCCCAGCATTTT.

This clonotype was observed a few times. The chain carries TRBV7-2 and TRBJ1-5, with a possible D match to TRBD1 (6 bases). The germline V gene encodes CDR1 SGHTA and CDR2 FQGNSA. The CDR3 has 14 residues. Trimming shortened V by 4 bases and J by 3 bases, and 10 bases separated the two germline ends. In DNA form, the CDR3 reads TGTGCCAGCAGCTCCAGGGGTACCAATCAGCCCCAGCATTTT. Translated, it gives CASSSRGTNQPQHF.

A few counts support this clonotype. The J gene is TRBJ2-5, the V gene TRBV10-1; D might be TRBD1 or TRBD2, each matching 5 bases. V lost 6 bases to trimming and J lost 3 bases, with 20 bases between them. This CDR3 is 16 amino acids long. The germline gives CDR1 WNHNN, CDR2 SYGVQD (reference sequence). Here the CDR3 DNA reads TGCGCCAGCAGCTCACTAGAAAGGGGAGAAGAAGAGACCCAGTACTTC. Amino acid sequence: CASSSLERGEEETQYF.

This clonotype was picked up many times. This chain uses TRBV15 with TRBJ2-1, with 12 bases fitting TRBD2. With 3 bases clipped from V and 3 bases from J, the junction kept 12 bases outside the gene matches. The germline gives CDR1 LNHNV, CDR2 YYDKDF (reference sequence). The CDR3 runs to 19 residues. CDR3 sequence reads: CATSRSVGTTSGGYNEQFF. The CDR3, as DNA: TGTGCCACCAGCAGGAGCGTCGGGACGACTAGCGGGGGCTACAATGAGCAGTTCTTC.

This clonotype was counted many times. This CDR3 is CASSVVLAGDYNEQFF. Here the CDR3 DNA reads TGTGCCAGCAGCGTAGTCCTAGCGGGAGATTACAATGAGCAGTTCTTC. The V call is TRBV9, the J call TRBJ2-1; 10 nucleotides match TRBD2. The CDR3 contains 16 residues. The germline V gene encodes CDR1 SGDLS and CDR2 YYNGEE. The V segment lost 0 bases and the J segment 4 bases; nucleotides outside the gene matches: 4.

In its sample, this clonotype was seen many times. V and J are TRBV7-7 and TRBJ2-3; D not certain. The CDR3 has 14 residues. Germline V lookup: CDR1 SSHAT, CDR2 FNYEAQ (reference sequence). V dropped 5 bases and J dropped 1 base, with 10 bases sitting between them. The CDR3, as DNA: TGTGCCAGCAGCCCCGCGGACGGCACAGATACGCAGTATTTT. Its protein product is CASSPADGTDTQYF.

This clonotype appeared many times. DNA of the CDR3: TGTGCTAGTGGCATTAGCGGGAGTACAGATACGCAGTATTTT. This sequence encodes CASGISGSTDTQYF. This rearrangement joins TRBV12-5 to TRBJ2-3, with 9 nucleotides matching TRBD2. The CDR3 has 14 residues. J was trimmed by 3 bases and V by 6 bases; bases with no gene match: 4. CDR1 and CDR2 from the germline V gene are LGHNT and FRNRAP.

This clonotype turned up a few times. This sequence joins TRBV28 and TRBJ2-7; D call uncertain. Germline CDR1 and CDR2: MDHEN and SYDVKM. This CDR3 spans 14 amino acids. The V gene lost 8 bases and the J gene lost 2 bases, with 16 bases spanning the gap. The CDR3 region is CASSAGTGPYEQYF. For the CDR3, the DNA is TGTGCCAGCTCCGCCGGAACGGGCCCCTACGAGCAGTACTTC.

This clonotype came up many times. The chain links TRBV27 to TRBJ2-7; 8 bases are shared with TRBD2. CDR1 and CDR2 from the germline V gene are MNHEY and SMNVEV (reference sequence). There are 14 residues in the CDR3. After removal of 6 bases from V and 6 bases from J, the junction contained 10 bases not matched to a gene. CDR3 residues: CASRGRTSLSEQYF. CDR3 DNA sequence: TGTGCCAGCAGGGGAAGGACTAGCCTCTCCGAGCAGTACTTC.

V and J are TRBV28 and TRBJ1-1, with 7 bases lining up with TRBD1. The CDR3 is 12 amino acids. Germline CDR1 reads MDHEN; CDR2 reads SYDVKM. With V trimmed by 5 bases and J by 5 bases, 2 bases remained unmatched. The CDR3 coding sequence is TGTGCCAGCAGTCCACAGGGGACTGAAGCTTTCTTT. Amino acid sequence: CASSPQGTEAFF.

This clonotype was counted many times. The rearrangement joins TRBV20-1 to TRBJ2-3, with a tentative D call TRBD2 (5 bases). V gave up 4 bases and J gave up 2 bases, with 13 bases separating them. The CDR3 covers 14 residues. The germline CDR1 and CDR2 sequences are DFQATT and SNEGSKA (reference sequence). The CDR3, as DNA: TGCAGTGCTAAGTGGGGAGCGGCCACAGATACGCAGTATTTT. Protein: CSAKWGAATDTQYF.

This clonotype was detected ten times or more. V usage is TRBV29-1 and J usage is TRBJ1-5; D is perhaps TRBD1 (5 bases). V was pared by 4 bases and J by 1 base, with 5 bases between. Germline V gives CDR1 SQVTM, CDR2 ANQGSEA. The CDR3 length is 12 residues. CDR3 region: CSVGGSNQPQHF. The CDR3 nucleotides read TGCAGCGTTGGGGGGAGCAATCAGCCCCAGCATTTT.

The chain recombines TRBV5-1 with TRBJ1-2; 8 bases fit TRBD1. Germline CDR1 and CDR2: SGHRS and YFSETQ. J was trimmed by 6 bases and V by 4 bases; bases with no gene match: 5. The CDR3 extends over 13 amino acids. The CDR3 nucleotides read TGCGCCAGCAGCGGAGGGACAGGAAATGGCTACACCTTC. Amino acids: CASSGGTGNGYTF. Full variable domain (missing parts from reference TRBV5-1 and TRBJ1-2): KAGVTQTPRYLIKTRGQQVTLSCSPISGHRSVSWYQQTPGQGLQFLFEYFSETQRNKGNFPGRFSGRQFSNSRSEMNVSTLELGDSALYLCASSGGTGNGYTFGSGTRLTVV.

This clonotype was recorded many times. V gene TRBV7-2 combines with J gene TRBJ2-3, with 10 bases fitting TRBD2. Germline V CDR1 and CDR2: SGHTA, FQGNSA. The ends lost 5 bases at V and 7 bases at J; junction bases unmatched: 6. This CDR3 comprises 14 residues. This CDR3 reads CASSDGTSVYTQYF. The CDR3 bases are TGTGCCAGCAGCGACGGGACTAGCGTTTATACGCAGTATTTT. The variable domain in full, with the rest retrieved from reference TRBV7-2 and TRBJ2-3, is GAGVSQSPSNKVTEKGKDVELRCDPISGHTALYWYRQSLGQGLEFLIYFQGNSAPDKSGLPSDRFSAERTGGSVSTLTIQRTQQEDSAVYLCASSDGTSVYTQYFGPGTRLTVL.

The chain recombines TRBV29-1 with TRBJ2-3; D is undetermined. From germline, CDR1 is SQVTM and CDR2 ANQGSEA. CDR3 length equals 14 residues. V was shortened by 2 bases and J by 0 bases, with 9 bases between the two germline ends. CDR3 residues: CSVETNSSTDTQYF. In DNA, the CDR3 is TGCAGCGTTGAAACTAACTCAAGCACAGATACGCAGTATTTT.

This clonotype was seen many times. The chain joins TRBV5-5 to TRBJ2-7, with 9 bases aligning to TRBD1. V lost 4 bases, J lost 2 bases, and 1 base stayed unmatched. Germline loops: CDR1 SGHKS, CDR2 YYEKEE (reference sequence). The CDR3 sequence is 13 residues long. The CDR3 protein is CASSRQGAYEQYF. In nucleotides, the CDR3 is TGTGCCAGCAGCAGACAGGGGGCCTACGAGCAGTACTTC.

The gene calls are TRBV28 and TRBJ2-7; a weak D match, TRBD2 (6 bases). The CDR3 length is 14 residues. Trimming cost V 5 bases and J 2 bases, with 13 bases left between them. Looked up from germline, CDR1 is MDHEN and CDR2 is SYDVKM. CDR3 bases: TGTGCCAGCAGTCCAGGCCGGACTACCTACGAGCAGTACTTC. This codes for CASSPGRTTYEQYF.

The V gene is TRBV30, the J gene TRBJ1-2; weak D call: TRBD1 (6 bases). The CDR3 runs 13 residues. The V end was cut by 8 bases, the J end by 2 bases, with 15 bases between. The V gene's germline CDR1 is GTSNPN and CDR2 SVGIG (reference sequence). The CDR3 coding sequence is TGTGCCCGAGAGGGGGGCGTGAACTATGGCTACACCTTC. The encoded protein is CAREGGVNYGYTF. Full variable domain (remainder filled in from reference TRBV30 and TRBJ1-2): SQTIHQWPATLVQPVGSPLSLECTVEGTSNPNLYWYRQAAGRGLQLLFYSVGIGQISSEVPQNLSASRPQDRQFILSSKKLLLSDSGFYLCAREGGVNYGYTFGSGTRLTVV.

In its sample, this clonotype was seen many times. The chain is built from TRBV10-1 and TRBJ2-5; 7 nucleotides line up with TRBD2. The trim removed 4 bases at V and 1 base at J, leaving 6 bases unmatched. The CDR3 loop spans 15 amino acids. The germline CDR1 and CDR2 sequences are WNHNN and SYGVQD (reference sequence). The CDR3 region is CASSAAGEPQETQYF. As DNA, the CDR3 is TGCGCCAGCAGTGCGGCGGGGGAGCCCCAAGAGACCCAGTACTTC.

For the CDR3, the DNA is TGTGCCAGCAGAAAGTCACTACGATCTAATGAGCAGTTCTTC. Translated, it gives CASRKSLRSNEQFF. This chain uses TRBV21-1 with TRBJ2-1. TRBV21-1 is a pseudogene locus. The CDR3 spans 14 residues.